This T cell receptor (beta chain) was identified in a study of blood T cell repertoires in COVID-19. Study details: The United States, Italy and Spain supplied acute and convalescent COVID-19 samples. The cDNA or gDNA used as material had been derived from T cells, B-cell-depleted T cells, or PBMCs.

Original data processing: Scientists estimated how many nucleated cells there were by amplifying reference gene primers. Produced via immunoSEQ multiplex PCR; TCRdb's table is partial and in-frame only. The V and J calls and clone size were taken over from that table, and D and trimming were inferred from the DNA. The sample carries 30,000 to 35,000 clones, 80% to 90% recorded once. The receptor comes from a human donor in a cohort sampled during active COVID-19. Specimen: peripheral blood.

CDR3 sequence: CASSQVARGSTNEKLFF. The CDR3 bases are TGCGCCAGCAGCCAAGTGGCCAGGGGGTCAACTAATGAAAAACTGTTTTTT. V is TRBV4-3 and J is TRBJ1-4; 7 nucleotides agree with TRBD1. The V segment lost 1 base and the J segment 0 bases; nucleotides outside the gene matches: 5. The CDR3 has 17 residues. CDR1 LGHNA and CDR2 YSLEER come from the germline V gene.